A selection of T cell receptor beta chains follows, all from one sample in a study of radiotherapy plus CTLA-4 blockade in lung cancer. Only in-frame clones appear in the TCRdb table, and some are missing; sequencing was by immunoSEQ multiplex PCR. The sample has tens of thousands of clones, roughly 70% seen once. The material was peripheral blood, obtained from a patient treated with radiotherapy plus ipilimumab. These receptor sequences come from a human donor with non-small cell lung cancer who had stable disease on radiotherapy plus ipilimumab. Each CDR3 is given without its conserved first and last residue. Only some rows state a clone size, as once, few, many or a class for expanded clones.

CDR3: ASSQTGQSYEQY
length: 12
V: TRBV7-9
J: TRBJ2-7
size: few

CDR3: ATSREPSGRVNSPLH
length: 15
V: TRBV15
J: TRBJ1-6
size: NA

CDR3: ASRSVTVNTEAF
length: 12
V: TRBV6-6
J: TRBJ1-1
size: NA

CDR3: ASSWDRNNSPLH
length: 12
V: TRBV25-1
J: TRBJ1-6
size: many

CDR3: AWRRGKSGYGYT
length: 12
V: TRBV30
J: TRBJ1-2
size: NA

CDR3: ASSLIPRETEAF
length: 12
V: TRBV7-2
J: TRBJ1-1
size: NA

CDR3: ASSPQGNTEAF
length: 11
V: TRBV9
J: TRBJ1-1
size: NA

CDR3: ASGAGAKSYEQY
length: 12
V: TRBV11-3
J: NA
size: NA

CDR3: ASSQRTGNTEAF
length: 12
V: TRBV4-1
J: TRBJ1-1
size: NA

CDR3: ASSRDNYGYT
length: 10
V: TRBV7-2
J: TRBJ1-2
size: NA

CDR3: AIRWGNTIY
length: 9
V: TRBV10-3
J: TRBJ1-3
size: NA

CDR3: ASSLLTGLGETQY
length: 13
V: TRBV7-9
J: TRBJ2-5
size: NA

CDR3: SVDRKETQY
length: 9
V: TRBV29-1
J: TRBJ2-5
size: NA

CDR3: ASSDGRGPYGYT
length: 12
V: TRBV19
J: TRBJ1-2
size: NA

CDR3: ASCRLAGSTDEQF
length: 13
V: TRBV4-1
J: TRBJ2-1
size: NA

CDR3: ASSIRVSNYGYT
length: 12
V: TRBV19
J: TRBJ1-2
size: NA

CDR3: ASSEIRRGGAETQY
length: 14
V: TRBV6-1
J: TRBJ2-5
size: NA

CDR3: ASSITGGGNQPQH
length: 13
V: TRBV19
J: TRBJ1-5
size: NA

CDR3: ASSYTGTSNYEQY
length: 13
V: TRBV6-5
J: TRBJ2-7
size: NA

CDR3: ASSLGTGAYGYT
length: 12
V: TRBV5-1
J: TRBJ1-2
size: NA

CDR3: ASSPGLSDNQPQH
length: 13
V: TRBV6-1
J: TRBJ1-5
size: NA

CDR3: ASSSANRDTEAF
length: 12
V: TRBV19
J: TRBJ1-1
size: NA

CDR3: ASSFKAGATDTQY
length: 13
V: TRBV7-6
J: TRBJ2-3
size: NA

CDR3: ASSWGGHGVSPLH
length: 13
V: TRBV27
J: TRBJ1-6
size: NA

CDR3: ASSSEGGTSNTGELF
length: 15
V: TRBV5-6
J: TRBJ2-2
size: NA

CDR3: ASHPQGRSYEQY
length: 12
V: TRBV18
J: TRBJ2-7
size: NA

CDR3: ASSPPRHRGDGYT
length: 13
V: TRBV19
J: TRBJ1-2
size: NA

CDR3: ASSGTEGNSPLH
length: 12
V: TRBV9
J: TRBJ1-6
size: NA

CDR3: SVETTWGRDWSQETQY
length: 16
V: TRBV29-1
J: TRBJ2-5
size: NA

CDR3: ASSGGTGGYQETQY
length: 14
V: TRBV5-1
J: TRBJ2-5
size: few

CDR3: ASSIATTGGFYEQY
length: 14
V: TRBV19
J: TRBJ2-7
size: few

CDR3: ASSPTGPNTEAF
length: 12
V: TRBV7-3
J: TRBJ1-1
size: NA

CDR3: ASSQFNRDTWTNYGYT
length: 16
V: TRBV23-1
J: TRBJ1-2
size: NA

CDR3: ASSLVGQGTYNEQF
length: 14
V: TRBV11-3
J: TRBJ2-1
size: NA

CDR3: ASSKGQGGEAF
length: 11
V: TRBV21-1
J: TRBJ1-1
size: NA

CDR3: ASGTPGSPNYGYT
length: 13
V: TRBV6-6
J: TRBJ1-2
size: NA

CDR3: ASRDTDQPQH
length: 10
V: TRBV10-3
J: TRBJ1-5
size: NA

CDR3: ASKAGPSRDLYGYT
length: 14
V: TRBV19
J: TRBJ1-2
size: NA

CDR3: ASSLGTSGGGEQF
length: 13
V: TRBV27
J: TRBJ2-1
size: NA

CDR3: ASSMRTGGFYEQY
length: 13
V: TRBV5-1
J: TRBJ2-7
size: NA

CDR3: ASGLGQPQH
length: 9
V: TRBV2
J: TRBJ1-5
size: once

CDR3: ASSAYIRASGGANEQF
length: 16
V: TRBV6-1
J: TRBJ2-1
size: NA

CDR3: AIGGNRLSSGNTIY
length: 14
V: TRBV15
J: TRBJ1-3
size: NA

CDR3: ASSPNTPSASYEQY
length: 14
V: TRBV18
J: TRBJ2-7
size: NA

CDR3: ASSSEEGGYGYT
length: 12
V: TRBV5-1
J: TRBJ1-2
size: NA

CDR3: ASRQDRPLVGGYT
length: 13
V: TRBV5-6
J: TRBJ1-2
size: few

CDR3: ASSPPRQPTDTQY
length: 13
V: TRBV18
J: TRBJ2-3
size: NA

CDR3: ASSATSGHQETQY
length: 13
V: TRBV5-4
J: TRBJ2-5
size: NA

CDR3: ASSVPGIDEQF
length: 11
V: TRBV9
J: TRBJ2-1
size: NA

CDR3: ASSLALAGTQETQY
length: 14
V: TRBV11-3
J: TRBJ2-5
size: NA

CDR3: ASSFNEKLF
length: 9
V: TRBV6-6
J: TRBJ1-4
size: NA

CDR3: ASSTREGASEQY
length: 12
V: TRBV7-2
J: TRBJ2-7
size: NA

CDR3: ASSEGTGGRYTDTQY
length: 15
V: TRBV9
J: TRBJ2-3
size: once

CDR3: ASSRDRVTGELF
length: 12
V: TRBV25-1
J: TRBJ2-2
size: NA

CDR3: ASSQEVQINQPQH
length: 13
V: TRBV4-1
J: TRBJ1-5
size: NA

CDR3: ASRTVKTNYGYT
length: 12
V: TRBV27
J: TRBJ1-2
size: NA

CDR3: ASSLGGRDNEQF
length: 12
V: TRBV5-1
J: TRBJ2-1
size: once

CDR3: ASSHLPGGGAYNEQF
length: 15
V: TRBV13
J: TRBJ2-1
size: NA

CDR3: ASSKGNSYEQY
length: 11
V: TRBV6-1
J: TRBJ2-7
size: NA

CDR3: ASSPMGAANTGELF
length: 14
V: TRBV5-1
J: TRBJ2-2
size: few